This TCR beta chain was recovered during a study of blood T cell repertoires in COVID-19. Sequenced by immunoSEQ multiplex PCR; TCRdb stores in-frame clones only, minus some. The data show some 200,000 clones, with around 89% seen just once and around 0.77% held by the top ten. Germline V gene lookup returns CDR1 SNHLY and CDR2 FYNNEI. This CDR3 region has 15 residues. V shed 6 bases, J shed 0 bases, and the junction held 4 bases outside the gene matches. Two negative PCRs, clearance, or symptom resolution characterized the recovered Cohort 3 donors. The receptor's source is a woman aged 18-29 years who had recovered from COVID-19. The sequenced sample consisted of PBMCs or T cells enriched from blood (not recorded which). This chain joins TRBV2 and TRBJ1-5, with TRBD1 matching over 8 bases. CDR3 in amino acids: CASRAGQASNQPQHF. As DNA, the CDR3 is TGTGCCAGCAGGGCGGGACAGGCTAGCAATCAGCCCCAGCATTTT.